This T cell receptor beta chain originates from a study of cytomegalovirus exposure and HLA in healthy donors. Study observations and caveats: Most CMV-associated TCR beta chains were later found to appear HLA-restricted.

This CDR3 region has 12 residues. Germline V gene data show CDR1 as SGHDT and CDR2 as YYEEEE. V was clipped by 0 bases and J by 5 bases, with 3 bases between them. Healthy bone marrow donors formed the donor group. A multiplex PCR was run with 60 Vbeta primers and 13 Jbeta primers. In the source study's methods: A follow-up analysis tallied around 80 million unique TCR beta chains, roughly 11 million shared. TCRdb's copy holds only in-frame clones and misses some; the assay was immunoSEQ multiplex PCR. The V and J calls and clone size are taken from that table; D and trimming were inferred from the DNA. Of approximately 210,000 clones in the sample, about 90% were seen once. Note on this clone: No antigen is known for it.

The source material was PBMCs. This chain uses TRBV5-6 with TRBJ2-1; no clear D. This clonotype originated in a man under 40 in good health and CMV-seronegative. The CDR3 loop is CASSLVDNEQFF. The DNA for the CDR3 is TGTGCCAGCAGCTTGGTCGACAATGAGCAGTTCTTC.